This TCR beta chain comes out of a study of blood T cell repertoires in COVID-19. Study information: Acute-phase and convalescent COVID-19 samples originated in the United States, Italy and Spain. Sources were T cells, B-cell-depleted T cells, or PBMCs; the material itself was cDNA or gDNA.

Germline V gene data show CDR1 as SGHVS and CDR2 as FQNEAQ. V lost 5 bases, J lost 3 bases, and 5 bases lay in between. CDR3 size: 11 residues. Original methodology: It was from reference gene primer amplification that nucleated cell counts were estimated. Sequenced by immunoSEQ multiplex PCR; TCRdb stores in-frame clones only, minus some. That table supplies the V and J calls and clone size; D and trimming were determined from the DNA. The table records a few hundred thousand clones, about 90% of them present only once. The sequenced sample was peripheral blood. The TCR originated in a man aged 18 to 29 who had recovered from COVID-19. This rearrangement joins TRBV7-8 to TRBJ2-7, with D hard to call. The DNA of the CDR3 is TGTGCCAGCAGCCCAGACTACGAGCAGTACTTC. Translating gives CASSPDYEQYF. Drawing the rest from reference TRBV7-8 and TRBJ2-7, the complete variable domain is GAGVSQSPRYKVAKRGQDVALRCDPISGHVSLFWYQQALGQGPEFLTYFQNEAQLDKSGLPSDRFFAERPEGSVSTLKIQRTQQEDSAVYLCASSPDYEQYFGPGTRLTVT.